One sample yielded the 5 T cell receptor beta chains listed below, sequenced in a study of T cells in localized non-small cell lung cancer. Sequencing was performed with immunoSEQ multiplex PCR; in TCRdb, only in-frame clones are kept and a portion is missing. The sample carries about 130,000 clones, around 90% recorded once. The starting material was peripheral blood, obtained before any cancer treatment. Receptors originate from a female donor at least 60 years old with stage I lung adenocarcinoma.

V and J are TRBV29-1 and TRBJ2-5, with D tentatively TRBD1 (6 bases). The J call may be in error: the DNA end matches TRBJ2-7 better. The V gene's germline CDR1 is SQVTM and CDR2 ANQGSEA. CDR3 length: 12 amino acids. The CDR3 region has the DNA TGCAGCGGTATGACAGGACCCTACGAGCAGTACTTC. Its translation: CSGMTGPYEQYF.

This chain links TRBV4-1 with TRBJ2-2, with a weak D call TRBD2 (6 bases). Germline V CDR1 and CDR2: MGHRA, YSYEKL. The CDR3 spans 16 residues. Deletions cut 0 bases from V and 6 bases from J, with 14 bases between. The CDR3: CASSQDFTSFPGELFF. DNA of the CDR3: TGCGCCAGCAGCCAAGATTTCACTAGCTTCCCCGGGGAGCTGTTTTTT.

The chain has TRBV2 and TRBJ1-3; 8 bases agree with TRBD1. Germline loops: CDR1 SNHLY, CDR2 FYNNEI. The CDR3 loop spans 15 amino acids. After removal of 4 bases from V and 0 bases from J, the junction contained 2 bases not matched to a gene. CDR3 region: CASSGQGNSGNTIYF. As DNA, the CDR3 is TGTGCCAGCAGTGGACAGGGGAACTCTGGAAACACCATATATTTT.

The chain carries TRBV7-2 and TRBJ2-7; 11 bases are shared with TRBD2. V gave up 1 base and J gave up 3 bases; unmatched junction bases: 8. The CDR3 has 17 amino acids. Germline V gives CDR1 SGHTA, CDR2 FQGNSA. The CDR3 here is CASSLGSTSGVVYEQYF. The CDR3 bases are TGTGCCAGCAGCTTAGGGTCGACTAGCGGGGTGGTCTACGAGCAGTACTTC. The variable domain in full, completed from reference TRBV7-2 and TRBJ2-7, reads GAGVSQSPSNKVTEKGKDVELRCDPISGHTALYWYRQSLGQGLEFLIYFQGNSAPDKSGLPSDRFSAERTGGSVSTLTIQRTQQEDSAVYLCASSLGSTSGVVYEQYFGPGTRLTVT.

There are many counts of this clone. This specimen includes other DNA sequences encoding the same CDR3. This chain links TRBV28 with TRBJ1-1; D gene unclear. V was pared by 6 bases and J by 1 base, with 9 bases between. CDR1 and CDR2 (germline): MDHEN, SYDVKM. There are 13 residues in the CDR3. The CDR3 spells CASSFGGNTEAFF. CDR3 sequence (DNA): TGTGCCAGCAGCTTTGGCGGGAACACTGAAGCTTTCTTT.